Sequencing of this T cell receptor beta chain was carried out in a study of cytomegalovirus exposure and HLA in healthy donors. To note about this clone: Its antigen remains unknown.

The study's findings and limits: Earlier findings revealed that most TCR beta V segments proved productive either about 90% or about 30% of the time.

A multiplex PCR was run with 60 Vbeta primers and 13 Jbeta primers. TCRdb's table, derived via immunoSEQ multiplex PCR, lists solely in-frame clones and lacks some. The sample totals about 200,000 clones. Trimming took off 6 bases at V and 8 bases at J, with 22 bases between the two ends. CDR1 SNHLY and CDR2 FYNNEI come from the germline V gene. The CDR3 runs 15 residues. This chain connects TRBV2 to TRBJ1-2; no clear D gene. The sequenced sample was PBMCs. This receptor was obtained from a girl aged 2 to 10 in good health and CMV-seropositive. The CDR3 coding sequence is TGTGCCAGCAGCCCGGATTTATCCCCAAGCGAGGGCTACACCTTC. The encoded protein is CASSPDLSPSEGYTF.